The 15 T cell receptor beta chains in this list originate from one sample, sequenced in a study of STAT5B mutations in CD4+ large granular lymphocyte leukemia. The method was immunoSEQ multiplex PCR; TCRdb's version includes in-frame clones alone and lacks a portion of them. The sample yields fewer than 35,000 clones, around 73% seen once. Input material: CD4+ T cells from blood buffy coats. The receptors shown here come from a human donor in good health.

V gene TRBV6-1 combines with J gene TRBJ2-5; 10 bases are a match to TRBD2. V was clipped by 10 bases and J by 5 bases; unmatched bases: 13. This CDR3 is built from 15 residues. The germline V gene encodes CDR1 MNHNS and CDR2 SASEGT. CDR3 in DNA: TGTGCCATCGCCATTACTAGCGGGATGGGCGAGACCCAGTACTTC. This translates into CAIAITSGMGETQYF.

The chain is built from TRBV18 and TRBJ1-2; D perhaps matches TRBD1 (5 bases). CDR1 KGHSH and CDR2 LQKENI come from the germline V gene. There are 17 residues in the CDR3. Trimming left V 2 bases short and J 1 base short, with 17 bases between. The DNA for the CDR3 is TGTGCCAGCTCACCATCCCTGACTGGGGCCATTAACTATGGCTACACCTTC. Its translation: CASSPSLTGAINYGYTF.

This chain links TRBV19 with TRBJ1-5; D ambiguous. V shed 1 base and J shed 5 bases, with 15 bases lying between them. The CDR3 runs 16 residues. Germline V CDR1 and CDR2: LNHDA, SQIVND (reference sequence). Written as DNA, the CDR3 is TGTGCCAGTAGTATAGGTCCGGGGATGTCGGATCAGCCCCAGCATTTT. Translated: CASSIGPGMSDQPQHF.

The V gene is TRBV7-9, the J gene TRBJ2-1, with 11 bases aligning to TRBD1. CDR1 is SEHNR, CDR2 FQNEAQ, per germline (reference sequence). V trimming: 3 bases; J trimming: 7 bases; junction bases outside the gene matches: 5. The CDR3 loop spans 15 amino acids. CDR3 region: CASSFRDRGMNEQFF. CDR3 coding DNA: TGTGCCAGCAGCTTTAGGGACAGGGGGATGAATGAGCAGTTCTTC.

V usage is TRBV30 and J usage is TRBJ2-5; 7 bases agree with TRBD2. Trimming took 5 bases from V and 5 from J; bases not matched to a gene: 11. CDR1 and CDR2 from the germline V gene are GTSNPN and SVGIG (reference sequence). This CDR3 has 14 residues. The CDR3 DNA reads as TGTGCCTGGGCCCAGGGCGGGAGTGGTGAGACCCAGTACTTC. It encodes CAWAQGGSGETQYF.

J is TRBJ1-6 and V is TRBV30; D not certain. Trimming took off 0 bases at V and 4 bases at J, with 4 bases between the two ends. CDR3 size: 13 residues. The germline CDR1 and CDR2 sequences are GTSNPN and SVGIG (reference sequence). CDR3: CAWSVQYNSPLHF. CDR3 nucleotide sequence: TGTGCCTGGAGTGTACAGTATAATTCACCCCTCCACTTT.

V is TRBV28 and J is TRBJ2-3; 11 positions agree with TRBD2. Losses at the gene ends were 2 bases for V and 4 bases for J; bases not matched to a gene: 5. CDR1 MDHEN and CDR2 SYDVKM come from the germline V gene. CDR3 length equals 16 residues. Here the CDR3 reads CASSLTSGGGADTQYF. CDR3 bases: TGTGCCAGCAGTTTAACTAGCGGGGGCGGGGCAGATACGCAGTATTTT.

The table lists this clone with a count of one. This chain joins TRBV7-9 and TRBJ2-1; 13 bases are shared with TRBD2. Trimming took 5 bases from V and 4 from J; bases not matched to a gene: 2. CDR3 length: 15 amino acids. Germline CDR1 reads SEHNR; CDR2 reads FQNEAQ (reference sequence). CDR3 DNA: TGTGCCAGCAGCACGGGACTAGCGGGGTACAATGAGCAGTTCTTC. Its translation is CASSTGLAGYNEQFF.

V gene TRBV27 combines with J gene TRBJ2-7; D may be TRBD1 (6 bases). The CDR3 totals 14 residues. Trimming cost V 3 bases and J 6 bases, with 15 bases left between them. CDR1 and CDR2 from the germline V gene are MNHEY and SMNVEV (reference sequence). The CDR3 bases are TGTGCCAGCAGTTTCTCCCCTGACAGGCCCGAGCAGTACTTC. Translated: CASSFSPDRPEQYF.

The chain joins TRBV11-2 to TRBJ2-7; D is possibly TRBD1 (6 bases). CDR3 size: 16 residues. V lost 1 base to trimming and J lost 0 bases, with 13 bases between them. Germline V gene data show CDR1 as SGHAT and CDR2 as FQNNGV. The CDR3: CASSLGGTRSSYEQYF. Written as DNA, the CDR3 is TGTGCCAGCAGCTTAGGAGGGACACGGAGCTCCTACGAGCAGTACTTC.

The V gene is TRBV9, the J gene TRBJ2-6; D is ambiguous. Trimming removed 2 bases at V and 8 bases at J, with 11 bases between. The germline CDR1 and CDR2 sequences are SGDLS and YYNGEE. The CDR3 loop spans 14 amino acids. Here the CDR3 DNA reads TGTGCCAGCAGCGTGCTCCCCCGGACCAACGTCCTGACTTTC. It translates to CASSVLPRTNVLTF.

This rearrangement joins TRBV19 to TRBJ2-7; 8 positions agree with TRBD1. V trimming: 3 bases; J trimming: 1 base; junction bases outside the gene matches: 5. This CDR3 region has 15 residues. Germline CDR1 reads LNHDA; CDR2 reads SQIVND (reference sequence). For the CDR3, the DNA is TGTGCCAGTAGTATCATGCGACAGGGGTCCTACGAGCAGTACTTC. Protein: CASSIMRQGSYEQYF.

The rearrangement uses TRBV2 and TRBJ2-3; maybe TRBD1 (6 bases). Looked up from germline, CDR1 is SNHLY and CDR2 is FYNNEI. The length of the CDR3 is 16 residues. The V gene lost 2 bases and the J gene lost 6 bases, with 18 bases spanning the gap. DNA of the CDR3: TGTGCCAGCAGTGAAAGGTTGACAGGCGGTCACGATACGCAGTATTTT. This sequence encodes CASSERLTGGHDTQYF.

The chain links TRBV10-1 to TRBJ2-3; D is unclear. CDR3 length equals 15 residues. The V and J ends lost 4 bases and 0 bases respectively, with 11 bases between them. Germline loops: CDR1 WNHNN, CDR2 SYGVQD (reference sequence). The CDR3 here is CASSAGDTSTDTQYF. The CDR3 DNA reads as TGCGCCAGCAGTGCTGGAGATACTAGCACAGATACGCAGTATTTT.

The J gene is TRBJ2-2, the V gene TRBV9; no reliable D call. The germline V gene has CDR1 SGDLS and CDR2 YYNGEE. With 1 base removed from V and 5 bases from J, the gap between germline ends came to 15 bases. The CDR3 is 16 amino acids. DNA of the CDR3: TGTGCCAGCAGCGTACTGCCAACACCCCAAACCGGGGAGCTGTTTTTT. This sequence encodes CASSVLPTPQTGELFF.